This T cell receptor (beta chain) was sequenced during a study of T cells expressing NK-cell markers. The wider study: Obtained from sorted CD3+CD56+NKG2C+, CD3+CD56+NKG2C- and CD3+CD56-NKG2C+ T cells were the TCR beta repertoires. There were seven HCMV-seropositive donors and one seronegative donor among the eight sequenced. General study findings and limits: Whether expanded NKG2C+ T cell clones were HCMV specific stayed uncertain.

What made the TCR beta cDNA was 5'RACE template switching with UMIs. TCRdb reworked the 5' RACE reads into one entry per CDR3 protein, no DNA. The sample data list almost 450,000 distinct CDR3 sequences. This CDR3 comprises 15 residues. Germline-derived CDR1 and CDR2 are SGHRS and YFSETQ. To note about this clonotype: The antigen is not known.

The clonotype originates from a woman between 18 and 69 years old in good health. Material for sequencing was blood T cells: a sorted CD56 or NKG2C T cell subset, CD4+ or CD8+ T cells, or bulk PBMC T cells (not recorded which). The chain carries TRBV5-1 and TRBJ1-6; TCRdb outputs TRBD1, but without DNA this stays unchecked. CDR3 protein: CASSLGDRVSSPLHF. Combining the CDR3 with reference TRBV5-1 and TRBJ1-6 gives the whole variable domain KAGVTQTPRYLIKTRGQQVTLSCSPISGHRSVSWYQQTPGQGLQFLFEYFSETQRNKGNFPGRFSGRQFSNSRSEMNVSTLELGDSALYLCASSLGDRVSSPLHFGNGTRLTVT.